This TCR beta chain was obtained from a study of PD-1 blockade in mismatch repair-deficient tumors. Study results and caveats: After pembrolizumab, tumor-resident clones rose rapidly, then generally contracted before radiologic responses.

Three pembrolizumab responders had their TCRs sequenced. Comment on this clone: Its matching antigen is unknown.

Sequenced by immunoSEQ multiplex PCR; TCRdb stores in-frame clones only, minus some. The sample contains about 34,000 clones, over 80% of which appear only once. The material was PBMCs, obtained less than 7 weeks after starting pembrolizumab. This TCR came from an adult with mismatch repair-deficient cancer.

CDR3 protein: CASSQVRTGSSPLHF. For the CDR3, the DNA is TGCGCCAGCAGCCAAGTCCGGACAGGGTCTTCACCCCTCCACTTT. The V call is TRBV4-1, the J call TRBJ1-6, with TRBD1 identical over 8 bases. This CDR3 has 15 amino acids. Germline-derived CDR1 and CDR2 are MGHRA and YSYEKL. Germline trimming cut 1 base from V and 9 bases from J; bases unmatched to any gene: 5.